The 15 T cell receptor beta chains below all came from one sample that was sequenced in a study of blood T cells in healthy people across ages. With a J-beta primer mix and a sample-barcoded 5' primer, a second PCR ran roughly 7 to 11 cycles. One entry per CDR3 protein results from TCRdb running MiXCR on the 5' RACE reads. The table records about 680,000 distinct CDR3 sequences, more than 40% of them present only once. Sequenced sample: blood. The receptors were sampled from a woman aged 55-69 years in good health.

The chain links TRBV20-1 to TRBJ1-3; no firm D call. This CDR3 spans 13 amino acids. Trimming pared 4 bases from V and 0 bases from J, leaving 7 bases between. From germline, CDR1 is DFQATT and CDR2 SNEGSKA (reference sequence). The CDR3 DNA follows: TGCAGTGCTAAGATTGACTCTGGAAACACCATATATTTT. This codes for CSAKIDSGNTIYF.

This rearrangement joins TRBV9 to TRBJ2-7; D call uncertain. The germline CDR1 and CDR2 sequences are SGDLS and YYNGEE. Between the trimmed V and J ends, which lost 1 base and 2 bases, there was a span of 10 bases. There are 14 residues in the CDR3. The CDR3 here is CASSVSGEPYEQYF. Here the CDR3 DNA reads TGTGCCAGCAGCGTAAGTGGGGAACCCTACGAGCAGTACTTC.

Concerning this clonotype itself: At one boundary the junction diverges from the germline segment, which might be a read error. The V gene is TRBV28, the J gene TRBJ2-1; D is unclear. Looked up from germline, CDR1 is MDHEN and CDR2 is SYDVKM. CDR3 length equals 12 residues. The CDR3 spells CTSSVGVGEQFF. In DNA, the CDR3 is TGTACCAGCAGTGTCGGTGTTGGTGAGCAGTTCTTC.

The sample holds a few counts of this clonotype. The V call is TRBV4-2, the J call TRBJ1-4, with a tentative D call TRBD1 (5 bases). V lost 4 bases, J lost 7 bases, and 7 bases lay in between. CDR3 length equals 12 residues. The germline CDR1 and CDR2 sequences are LGHNA and YNFKEQ. DNA for the CDR3: TGTGCCAGCAGCCGGGGGGGTGAAAAACTGTTTTTT. Its protein is CASSRGGEKLFF.

The gene calls are TRBV20-1 and TRBJ2-1, with D perhaps assigned TRBD1 or TRBD2 (6 bases each). CDR3 length: 14 amino acids. In germline, CDR1 is DFQATT, CDR2 SNEGSKA (reference sequence). V lost 6 bases, J lost 3 bases, and 15 bases lay in between. The chain's CDR3 is CSASRGTLYNEQFF. Here the CDR3 DNA reads TGCAGTGCCTCACGGGGGACACTCTACAATGAGCAGTTCTTC.

This chain joins TRBV2 and TRBJ2-4; 9 bases match TRBD1. CDR1 SNHLY and CDR2 FYNNEI come from the germline V gene. This CDR3 has 13 amino acids. V lost 8 bases to trimming and J lost 7 bases; unmatched junction nucleotides: 6. The CDR3 protein is CASLLGTGNIQYF. CDR3 DNA: TGTGCCAGCCTTCTCGGGACAGGGAACATTCAGTACTTC.

V is TRBV29-1 and J is TRBJ2-1, with D uncertain. From germline, CDR1 is SQVTM and CDR2 ANQGSEA. The length of the CDR3 is 14 residues. Trimming cost V 2 bases and J 0 bases, with 8 bases left between them. Here the CDR3 reads CSVEQQTSYNEQFF. In DNA, the CDR3 is TGCAGCGTTGAACAGCAAACCTCCTACAATGAGCAGTTCTTC.

The chain couples TRBV24-1 to TRBJ2-2; no reliable D call. CDR1 and CDR2 (germline): KGHDR, SFDVKD. Trimming took off 5 bases at V and 0 bases at J, with 6 bases between the two ends. The CDR3 covers 14 residues. Here the CDR3 reads CATSGSANTGELFF. The CDR3 bases are TGTGCCACCAGTGGGTCAGCGAACACCGGGGAGCTGTTTTTT.

The chain links TRBV9 to TRBJ2-2; D gene uncertain. The CDR3 totals 16 residues. V was pared by 1 base and J by 1 base, with 11 bases between. Germline CDR1 reads SGDLS; CDR2 reads YYNGEE. DNA of the CDR3: TGTGCCAGCAGCGTACATGGGATTGGGAACACCGGGGAGCTGTTTTTT. Amino acid sequence: CASSVHGIGNTGELFF.

The chain is built from TRBV27 and TRBJ2-3, with a possible D match to TRBD2 (5 bases). V lost 1 base and J lost 1, with 12 bases in between. The length of the CDR3 is 16 residues. CDR1 and CDR2 from the germline V gene are MNHEY and SMNVEV (reference sequence). This CDR3 reads CASSLLASRGTDTQYF. The CDR3 bases are TGTGCCAGCAGTTTATTAGCTAGCCGAGGCACAGATACGCAGTATTTT.

This clonotype has ten or more counts. The gene calls are TRBV10-3 and TRBJ2-3; either TRBD1 or TRBD2 may supply D (5 bases each). Germline assignment: CDR1 ENHRY and CDR2 SYGVKD. Trimming stripped 0 bases from V and 6 bases from J, with 7 bases between. There are 13 residues in the CDR3. The CDR3 protein is CAISESGDDTQYF. CDR3 in DNA: TGTGCCATCAGTGAGTCGGGGGACGATACGCAGTATTTT.

The chain links TRBV4-1 to TRBJ2-1; possible D gene TRBD2, 6 bases. Trimming took off 4 bases at V and 2 bases at J, with 15 bases between the two ends. The CDR3 covers 16 residues. Germline loops: CDR1 MGHRA, CDR2 YSYEKL. CDR3 in DNA: TGCGCCAGCAGCCCCCACTCGGGCGGGACCTACAATGAGCAGTTCTTC. Protein sequence: CASSPHSGGTYNEQFF.

This clonotype was seen just once. The junction departs from the called germline gene at one end, perhaps through a read error. The genes are TRBV20-1 and TRBJ1-1, with D unclear. Germline-derived CDR1 and CDR2 are DFQATT and SNEGSKA (reference sequence). This CDR3 is 14 amino acids long. The CDR3 coding sequence is TGCAGCGCTAAAGCGGGTTTATTAGTGGGTGAAGCTTTCTTT. Translation gives CSAKAGLLVGEAFF.

The chain joins TRBV4-2 to TRBJ2-4, with 10 nucleotides matching TRBD1. The CDR3 consists of 17 residues. CDR1 is LGHNA and CDR2 is YNFKEQ in the germline V gene. V was clipped by 0 bases and J by 13 bases; unmatched bases: 15. The CDR3 loop reads CASSQDQDRGQYSGQYF. The CDR3 nucleotides read TGTGCCAGCAGCCAAGATCAAGACAGGGGGCAATATAGCGGGCAGTACTTC.

In its sample, this clonotype was seen a few times. Written as DNA, the CDR3 is TGTGCCAGCAGCTTAGTTTCTAGCACAGATACGCAGTATTTT. Protein sequence: CASSLVSSTDTQYF. This sequence joins TRBV7-2 and TRBJ2-3; D unclear. V dropped 1 base and J dropped 0 bases, with 5 bases sitting between them. The germline V gene has CDR1 SGHTA and CDR2 FQGNSA. CDR3 length equals 14 residues.